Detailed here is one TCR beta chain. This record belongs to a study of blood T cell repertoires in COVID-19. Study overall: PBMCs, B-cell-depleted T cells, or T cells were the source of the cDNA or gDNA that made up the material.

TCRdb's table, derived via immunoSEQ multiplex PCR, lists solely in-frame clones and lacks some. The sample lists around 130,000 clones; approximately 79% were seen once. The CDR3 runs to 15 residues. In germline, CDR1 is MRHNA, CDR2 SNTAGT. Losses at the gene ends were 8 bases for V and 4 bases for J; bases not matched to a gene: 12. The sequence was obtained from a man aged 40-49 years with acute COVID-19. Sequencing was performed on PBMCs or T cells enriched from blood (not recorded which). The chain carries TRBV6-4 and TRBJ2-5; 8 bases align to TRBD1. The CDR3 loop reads CASSTDRENPETQYF. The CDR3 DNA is TGTGCCAGCTCCACGGACAGGGAGAACCCAGAGACCCAGTACTTC.